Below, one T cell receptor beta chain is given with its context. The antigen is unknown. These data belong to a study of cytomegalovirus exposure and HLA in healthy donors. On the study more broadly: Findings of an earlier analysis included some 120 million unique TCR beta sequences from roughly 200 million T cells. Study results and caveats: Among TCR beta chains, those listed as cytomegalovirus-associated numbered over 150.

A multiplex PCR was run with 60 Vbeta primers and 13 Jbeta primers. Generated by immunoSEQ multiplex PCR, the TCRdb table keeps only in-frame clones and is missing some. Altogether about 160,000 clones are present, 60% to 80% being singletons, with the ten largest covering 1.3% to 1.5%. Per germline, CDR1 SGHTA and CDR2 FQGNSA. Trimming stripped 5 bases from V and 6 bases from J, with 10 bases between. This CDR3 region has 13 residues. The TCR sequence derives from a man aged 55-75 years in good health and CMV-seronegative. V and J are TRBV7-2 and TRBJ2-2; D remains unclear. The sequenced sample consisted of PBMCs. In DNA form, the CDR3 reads TGTGCCAGCAGCCCCCTAGGCCCCGGGGAGCTGTTTTTT. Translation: CASSPLGPGELFF.